This T cell receptor beta chain originates from a study of T cells in Graves' hyperthyroidism and ophthalmopathy. Study results and caveats: Ophthalmopathy, as predicted by the model, came a median roughly 6.3 months after the prediction. The majority of expanded thyroid clonotypes above 0.001 also appeared in blood.

From RNA transcripts, TCR beta CDR3 regions were amplified. The HTBI set primed first-round TCR CDR3 RT-PCR. MiXCR, applied by TCRdb to the multiplex PCR reads, yields one record per CDR3 protein. The sample holds roughly 500,000 distinct CDR3 sequences, 40% to 50% seen once. Lactation, pregnancy, other autoimmune disease or uncontrolled infection excluded patients. Diagnosis rested on symptoms, serum thyroxine and TRAb, thyroid ultrasound, and orbital computed tomography. For this clonotype: Its antigen is undetermined.

Sequenced: peripheral blood or thyroid tissue (not recorded which). This clonotype originated in an adult woman with Graves' disease, either hyperthyroidism or ophthalmopathy (not recorded which).

CDR3 in DNA: TGTGCCAGCAGTTTGACAGGGGTGAGGACTGAAGCTTTCTTT. As protein: CASSLTGVRTEAFF. V usage is TRBV6-1 and J usage is TRBJ1-1; 8 bases align to TRBD1. The CDR3 consists of 14 residues. V trimming: 5 bases; J trimming: 5 bases; junction bases outside the gene matches: 7. The germline V gene has CDR1 MNHNS and CDR2 SASEGT.